The 27 T cell receptor beta chains below were found in one sample sequenced in a study of radiation and T cells in renal cell carcinoma. Stated time point: blood 2 weeks post-SBRT. Treatment indicated: 15 Gy SBRT to primary tumor, nephrectomy 4 weeks later. Assay used: immunoSEQ multiplex PCR; TCRdb lists only in-frame clones, some missing. This sample has 100,000 to 150,000 clones; roughly four fifths occur once, and the top ten carry around 6.1%. The sample consisted of blood, taken from a patient whose treatment included radiotherapy and nephrectomy. The receptors were gathered from a man in his fifties or sixties with renal cell carcinoma.

The gene calls are TRBV6-6 and TRBJ2-2, with 7 nucleotides matching TRBD2. The germline V gene encodes CDR1 MNHNY and CDR2 SVGAGI (reference sequence). After removal of 6 bases from V and 8 bases from J, the junction contained 15 bases not matched to a gene. The CDR3 consists of 16 residues. CDR3 in DNA: TGTGCCAGCAGCCCAAGAGTGGGGGGGTCGTTTGGGGAGCTGTTTTTT. Amino acid sequence: CASSPRVGGSFGELFF.

The chain couples TRBV13 to TRBJ2-2; tentative D call: TRBD2 (5 bases). The CDR3 is made up of 18 amino acids. The germline CDR1 and CDR2 sequences are PRHDT and FYEKMQ (reference sequence). The V end was cut by 3 bases, the J end by 5 bases, with 22 bases between. The CDR3 DNA sequence: TGTGCCAGCAGCTTTGGGAGCGGTCTGAGCTCGGGGACCGGGGAGCTGTTTTTT. Translated, it gives CASSFGSGLSSGTGELFF.

The J gene is TRBJ2-1, the V gene TRBV7-3; no reliable D call. The CDR3 has 13 amino acids. V gave up 2 bases and J gave up 7 bases, with 9 bases separating them. Germline assignment: CDR1 SGHTA and CDR2 FQGTGA. The CDR3 nucleotides read TGTGCCAGCAGCTTACAGGACGGGAATGAGCAGTTCTTC. Protein product: CASSLQDGNEQFF.

The chain recombines TRBV28 with TRBJ1-5; no reliable D call. With 0 bases removed from V and 4 bases from J, the gap between germline ends came to 7 bases. This CDR3 comprises 14 residues. The germline gives CDR1 MDHEN, CDR2 SYDVKM. CDR3 sequence (DNA): TGTGCCAGCAGTTTATGGTCCGGTAATCAGCCCCAGCATTTT. This translates into CASSLWSGNQPQHF.

This clone appeared a single time. The rearrangement links TRBV5-1 to TRBJ2-1; 7 nucleotides match TRBD1. The CDR3 is 14 residues long. Looked up from germline, CDR1 is SGHRS and CDR2 is YFSETQ. V lost 4 bases and J lost 4; bases outside the gene matches: 5. The CDR3 is CASSLGQDYNEQFF. In nucleotides, the CDR3 is TGCGCCAGCAGCCTCGGACAGGATTACAATGAGCAGTTCTTC.

The chain recombines TRBV18 with TRBJ2-7; 7 bases are a match to TRBD2. V was clipped by 3 bases and J by 2 bases; unmatched bases: 13. In germline, CDR1 is KGHSH, CDR2 LQKENI. The CDR3 has 17 amino acids. The CDR3 protein is CASSPAVGGSRAYEQYF. CDR3 sequence (DNA): TGTGCCAGCTCACCCGCGGTGGGAGGGTCCCGCGCCTACGAGCAGTACTTC.

The J gene is TRBJ2-5, the V gene TRBV5-1; 10 positions agree with TRBD2. V lost 2 bases and J lost 7; bases outside the gene matches: 11. Germline V gene data show CDR1 as SGHRS and CDR2 as YFSETQ. There are 16 residues in the CDR3. CDR3 coding DNA: TGCGCCAGCAGCTTTTCCGGGACTAGCGTGTCAGGGACCCAGTACTTC. This translates into CASSFSGTSVSGTQYF.

This clone was observed a handful of times. The V gene is TRBV5-5, the J gene TRBJ1-5, with 9 bases that match TRBD1. CDR3 length: 17 amino acids. The trim removed 4 bases at V and 0 bases at J, leaving 8 bases unmatched. CDR1 is SGHKS and CDR2 is YYEKEE in the germline V gene (reference sequence). CDR3 amino acids: CASSGGTGSYSNQPQHF. The CDR3 region has the DNA TGTGCCAGCAGCGGAGGGACAGGGAGTTATAGCAATCAGCCCCAGCATTTT.

The chain is built from TRBV6-5 and TRBJ1-1; weak D call: TRBD1 (5 bases). V was pared by 7 bases and J by 4 bases, with 16 bases between. The CDR3 is 14 amino acids. The V gene's germline CDR1 is MNHEY and CDR2 SVGAGI. The CDR3: CASINRRASTEAFF. CDR3 nucleotides: TGTGCCAGCATCAACAGGAGGGCATCCACTGAAGCTTTCTTT.

CDR3 in DNA: TGTGCCAGCTCGCTCCTGGGACAGGACGACGGGGAGCTGTTTTTT. Protein product: CASSLLGQDDGELFF. The V call is TRBV18, the J call TRBJ2-2, with 8 bases fitting TRBD1. From germline, CDR1 is KGHSH and CDR2 LQKENI. CDR3 size: 15 residues. V trimming: 6 bases; J trimming: 7 bases; junction bases outside the gene matches: 10.

In the case of this clone: The same CDR3 can be traced to other DNA sequences in this sample. J is TRBJ1-4 and V is TRBV5-1; TRBD1 might be the D (5 bases). This CDR3 has 13 residues. The V gene lost 1 base and the J gene lost 8 bases, with 9 bases spanning the gap. Germline assignment: CDR1 SGHRS and CDR2 YFSETQ. CDR3 amino acids: CASSLQRGEKLFF. The CDR3 nucleotides are TGCGCCAGCAGCTTGCAACGGGGGGAAAAACTGTTTTTT.

CDR3 sequence: CATHLTGVERNQPQHF. CDR3 coding DNA: TGTGCCACGCATCTGACAGGGGTAGAGCGCAATCAGCCCCAGCATTTT. The chain couples TRBV19 to TRBJ1-5; 8 bases match TRBD1. The CDR3 covers 16 residues. The V segment lost 10 bases and the J segment 2 bases; nucleotides outside the gene matches: 13. From germline, CDR1 is LNHDA and CDR2 SQIVND (reference sequence).

Only one count was recorded for this clone. This chain joins TRBV30 and TRBJ2-7, with TRBD1 identical over 7 bases. V was pared by 0 bases and J by 5 bases, with 10 bases of the junction left unmatched. The germline V gene encodes CDR1 GTSNPN and CDR2 SVGIG (reference sequence). The CDR3 covers 15 residues. CDR3 protein: CAWSVKAAGGNEQYF. Here the CDR3 DNA reads TGTGCCTGGAGTGTAAAAGCGGCAGGGGGAAACGAGCAGTACTTC.

The chain joins TRBV9 to TRBJ2-3, with no clear D. The germline V and J ends were trimmed by 4 bases and 2 bases, with 11 bases remaining between them. Germline CDR1 is SGDLS and CDR2 is YYNGEE. The CDR3 is made up of 14 amino acids. The DNA for the CDR3 is TGTGCCAGCAGCCCCCCAGCGCCCACAGATACGCAGTATTTT. It yields the protein CASSPPAPTDTQYF.

The rearrangement joins TRBV28 to TRBJ1-3; D possibly corresponds to TRBD1 (5 bases). Germline CDR1 MDHEN, CDR2 SYDVKM. The CDR3 is made up of 12 amino acids. Trimming took 2 bases from V and 14 from J, leaving 13 bases between them. The CDR3 loop is CASSLVTAPLYF. The CDR3 region has the DNA TGTGCCAGCAGTTTAGTGACAGCGCCGCTATATTTT.

CDR3 sequence (DNA): TGTGCCAGCAATAAAAGGGGACAGGAAGCCTACGAGCAGTACTTC. Translation: CASNKRGQEAYEQYF. This chain links TRBV6-6 with TRBJ2-7; TRBD1 agrees at 8 bases. The CDR3 length is 15 residues. CDR1 and CDR2 from the germline V gene are MNHNY and SVGAGI (reference sequence). V shed 7 bases and J 2 bases; nucleotides not matched to a gene: 10.

The chain is built from TRBV27 and TRBJ2-2, with D perhaps matching TRBD2 (7 bases). Germline CDR1 MNHEY, CDR2 SMNVEV (reference sequence). The V gene lost 1 base and the J gene lost 6 bases, with 18 bases spanning the gap. This CDR3 has 17 residues. The chain's CDR3 is CASSLFWGGLESGELFF. The DNA of the CDR3 is TGTGCCAGCAGTTTATTTTGGGGGGGGCTAGAGTCCGGGGAGCTGTTTTTT.

The chain has TRBV9 and TRBJ2-2, with D perhaps TRBD2 (6 bases). The germline CDR1 and CDR2 sequences are SGDLS and YYNGEE. This CDR3 has 16 amino acids. V was pared by 2 bases and J by 3 bases, with 14 bases between. The CDR3 nucleotides are TGTGCCAGCAGCGTTAGCCCCGGGACTTACACCGGGGAGCTGTTTTTT. Translation: CASSVSPGTYTGELFF.

The chain has TRBV19 and TRBJ2-3, with 9 bases fitting TRBD2. The J segment lost 5 bases and the V segment lost 4 bases, leaving 10 bases of the junction unmatched. CDR3 length equals 16 residues. Looked up from germline, CDR1 is LNHDA and CDR2 is SQIVND (reference sequence). The CDR3 DNA reads as TGTGCCAGTAGTACCTGGACTAGCGATAGTCGAGATACGCAGTATTTT. It translates to CASSTWTSDSRDTQYF.

V and J are TRBV27 and TRBJ2-7; 8 bases are shared with TRBD1. V was pared by 6 bases and J by 1 base, with 5 bases of the junction left unmatched. The CDR3 runs to 14 residues. Germline V CDR1 and CDR2: MNHEY, SMNVEV (reference sequence). CDR3 residues: CASSLRQGSYEQYF. For the CDR3, the DNA is TGTGCCAGCAGCCTCAGACAGGGGTCCTACGAGCAGTACTTC.

The chain carries TRBV4-1 and TRBJ1-2; TRBD1 agrees at 12 bases. V shed 3 bases and J 5 bases; nucleotides not matched to a gene: 4. CDR1 and CDR2 (germline): MGHRA, YSYEKL. The CDR3 is 15 amino acids. The CDR3 region has the DNA TGCGCCAGCAGCCATCCGGGACAGGGGGCATATGGCTACACCTTC. Amino acids: CASSHPGQGAYGYTF.

V usage is TRBV7-9 and J usage is TRBJ1-1; D ambiguous. V was shortened by 4 bases and J by 3 bases, with 9 bases between the two germline ends. CDR3 length equals 13 residues. In germline, CDR1 is SEHNR, CDR2 FQNEAQ (reference sequence). The CDR3 sequence: CASSYSADTEAFF. CDR3 nucleotide sequence: TGTGCCAGCAGCTATAGCGCCGACACTGAAGCTTTCTTT. Full variable domain (outside the CDR3, taken from reference TRBV7-9 and TRBJ1-1): DTGVSQNPRHKITKRGQNVTFRCDPISEHNRLYWYRQTLGQGPEFLTYFQNEAQLEKSRLLSDRFSAERPKGSFSTLEIQRTEQGDSAMYLCASSYSADTEAFFGQGTRLTVV.

The V gene is TRBV7-6, the J gene TRBJ2-7, with 10 bases matching TRBD1. The trim removed 5 bases at V and 4 bases at J, leaving 5 bases unmatched. Germline-derived CDR1 and CDR2 are SGHVS and FNYEAQ. The CDR3 length is 14 residues. Here the CDR3 reads CASSAGQGTYEQYF. In nucleotides, the CDR3 is TGTGCCAGCAGCGCGGGACAGGGGACTTACGAGCAGTACTTC.

The chain carries TRBV19 and TRBJ1-4; D unresolved. In germline, CDR1 is LNHDA, CDR2 SQIVND (reference sequence). Trimming took 7 bases from V and 8 from J, leaving 23 bases between them. This CDR3 has 16 amino acids. The CDR3 region has the DNA TGTGCCAGTACCCAAACCCAAGTCCGTCTAAGGGAAAAACTGTTTTTT. Its translation is CASTQTQVRLREKLFF.

The chain uses TRBV5-4 and TRBJ2-7; 9 nucleotides align to TRBD1. The CDR3 spans 14 residues. Germline V lookup: CDR1 SGHNT, CDR2 YYREEE (reference sequence). V shed 0 bases, J shed 5 bases, and the junction held 3 bases outside the gene matches. The CDR3: CASSLGQGGNEQYF. DNA of the CDR3: TGTGCCAGCAGCTTGGGACAGGGGGGAAACGAGCAGTACTTC.

This chain connects TRBV5-1 to TRBJ1-1, with D uncertain. Trimming stripped 1 base from V and 7 bases from J, with 8 bases between. Germline CDR1 is SGHRS and CDR2 is YFSETQ. The CDR3 is 12 amino acids. CDR3 amino acids: CASSLPEGEAFF. In DNA, the CDR3 is TGCGCCAGCAGCTTGCCCGAAGGTGAAGCTTTCTTT.

The genes are TRBV27 and TRBJ1-5; D remains ambiguous. V shed 1 base and J shed 3 bases, with 4 bases lying between them. This CDR3 region has 13 residues. From germline, CDR1 is MNHEY and CDR2 SMNVEV (reference sequence). CDR3 sequence reads: CASSLWVNQPQHF. The CDR3, as DNA: TGTGCCAGCAGTTTATGGGTCAATCAGCCCCAGCATTTT.